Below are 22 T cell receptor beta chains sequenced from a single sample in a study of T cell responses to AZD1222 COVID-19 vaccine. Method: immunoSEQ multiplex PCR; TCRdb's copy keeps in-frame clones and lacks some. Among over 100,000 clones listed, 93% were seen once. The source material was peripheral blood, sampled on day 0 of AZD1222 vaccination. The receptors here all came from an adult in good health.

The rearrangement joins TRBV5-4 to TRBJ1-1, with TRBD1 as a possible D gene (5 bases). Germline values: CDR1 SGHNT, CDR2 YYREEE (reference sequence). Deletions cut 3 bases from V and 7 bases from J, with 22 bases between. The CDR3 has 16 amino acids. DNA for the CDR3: TGTGCCAGCAGCTCGGAAAACAGCATCAATCAGGGTGAAGCTTTCTTT. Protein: CASSSENSINQGEAFF.

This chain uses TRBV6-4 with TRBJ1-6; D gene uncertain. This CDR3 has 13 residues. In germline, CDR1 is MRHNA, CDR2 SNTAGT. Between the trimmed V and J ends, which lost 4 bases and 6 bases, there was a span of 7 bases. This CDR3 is CASSARTNSPLHF. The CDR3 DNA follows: TGTGCCAGCAGTGCTCGGACTAATTCACCCCTCCACTTT.

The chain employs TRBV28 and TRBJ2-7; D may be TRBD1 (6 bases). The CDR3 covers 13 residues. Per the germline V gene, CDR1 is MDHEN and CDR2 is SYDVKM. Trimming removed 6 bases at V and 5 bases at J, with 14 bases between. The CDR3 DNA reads TGTGCCAGCAGGCCCCAGGGGACCGACGAGCAGTACTTC. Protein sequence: CASRPQGTDEQYF.

CDR3 coding DNA: TGTGCCAGCAGCACCCTAGCGGGAGGTTATAGGGATACGCAGTATTTT. It specifies CASSTLAGGYRDTQYF. The rearrangement links TRBV11-2 to TRBJ2-3; the match to TRBD2 covers 11 bases. J was trimmed by 6 bases and V by 5 bases; bases with no gene match: 10. Germline V CDR1 and CDR2: SGHAT, FQNNGV. This CDR3 comprises 16 residues. The complete variable domain, with remaining parts taken from reference TRBV11-2 and TRBJ2-3, reads EAGVAQSPRYKIIEKRQSVAFWCNPISGHATLYWYQQILGQGPKLLIQFQNNGVVDDSQLPKDRFSAERLKGVDSTLKIQPAKLEDSAVYLCASSTLAGGYRDTQYFGPGTRLTVL.

CDR3 region: CASSYNRDYEQYF. For the CDR3, the DNA is TGTGCCAGCAGTTACAACAGAGACTACGAGCAGTACTTC. The chain has TRBV6-5 and TRBJ2-7; no clear D gene. Germline V gives CDR1 MNHEY, CDR2 SVGAGI. The CDR3 sequence is 13 residues long. V shed 2 bases and J shed 3 bases, with 8 bases lying between them.

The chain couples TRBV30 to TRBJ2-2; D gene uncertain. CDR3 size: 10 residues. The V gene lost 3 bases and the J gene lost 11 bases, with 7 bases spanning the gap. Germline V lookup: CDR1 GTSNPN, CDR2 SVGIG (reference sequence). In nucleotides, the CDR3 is TGTGCCTGGAGAGGCTTAGAGCTGTTTTTT. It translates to CAWRGLELFF.

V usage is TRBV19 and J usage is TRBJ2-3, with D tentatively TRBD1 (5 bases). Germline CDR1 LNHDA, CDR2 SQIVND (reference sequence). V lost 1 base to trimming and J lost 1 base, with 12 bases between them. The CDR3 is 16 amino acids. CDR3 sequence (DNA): TGTGCCAGTAGTATAGGACAGCCCGCTGGCACAGATACGCAGTATTTT. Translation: CASSIGQPAGTDTQYF.

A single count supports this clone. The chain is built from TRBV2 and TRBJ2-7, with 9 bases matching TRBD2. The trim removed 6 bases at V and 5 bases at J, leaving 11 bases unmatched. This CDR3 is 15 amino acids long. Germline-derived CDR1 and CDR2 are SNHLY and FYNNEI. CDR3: CASRGPAGGSDEQYF. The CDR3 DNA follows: TGTGCCAGCAGGGGACCAGCGGGAGGTTCCGACGAGCAGTACTTC. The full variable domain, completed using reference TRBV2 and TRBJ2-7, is EPEVTQTPSHQVTQMGQEVILRCVPISNHLYFYWYRQILGQKVEFLVSFYNNEISEKSEIFDDQFSVERPDGSNFTLKIRSTKLEDSAMYFCASRGPAGGSDEQYFGPGTRLTVT.

CDR3: CASSGSGYEQYF. The CDR3 bases are TGTGCCAGCAGCGGGTCTGGCTACGAGCAGTACTTC. The chain has TRBV9 and TRBJ2-7; D is unresolved. Per the germline V gene, CDR1 is SGDLS and CDR2 is YYNGEE. This CDR3 is 12 amino acids long. V gave up 3 bases and J gave up 3 bases, with 7 bases separating them.

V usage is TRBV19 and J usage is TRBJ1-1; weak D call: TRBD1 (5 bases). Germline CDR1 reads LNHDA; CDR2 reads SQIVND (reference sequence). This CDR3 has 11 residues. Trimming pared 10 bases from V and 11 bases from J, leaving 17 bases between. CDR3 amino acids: CATRTGGMAFF. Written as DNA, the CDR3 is TGTGCCACCAGGACCGGGGGGATGGCTTTCTTT.

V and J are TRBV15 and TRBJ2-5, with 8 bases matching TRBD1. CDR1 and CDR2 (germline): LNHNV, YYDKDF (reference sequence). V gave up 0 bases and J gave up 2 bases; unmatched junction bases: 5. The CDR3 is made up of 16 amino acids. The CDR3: CATSRDLGQGQETQYF. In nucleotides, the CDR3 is TGTGCCACCAGCAGAGATCTTGGACAGGGACAAGAGACCCAGTACTTC.

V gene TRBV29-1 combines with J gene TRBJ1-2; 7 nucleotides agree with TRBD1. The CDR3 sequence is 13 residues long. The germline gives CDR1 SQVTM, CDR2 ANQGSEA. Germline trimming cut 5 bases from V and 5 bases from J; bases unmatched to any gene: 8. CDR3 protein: CSVSSGRGYGYTF. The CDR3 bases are TGCAGCGTTTCCTCCGGCAGGGGGTATGGCTACACCTTC. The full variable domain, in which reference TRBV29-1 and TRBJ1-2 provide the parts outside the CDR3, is SAVISQKPSRDICQRGTSLTIQCQVDSQVTMMFWYRQQPGQSLTLIATANQGSEATYESGFVIDKFPISRPNLTFSTLTVSNMSPEDSSIYLCSVSSGRGYGYTFGSGTRLTVV.

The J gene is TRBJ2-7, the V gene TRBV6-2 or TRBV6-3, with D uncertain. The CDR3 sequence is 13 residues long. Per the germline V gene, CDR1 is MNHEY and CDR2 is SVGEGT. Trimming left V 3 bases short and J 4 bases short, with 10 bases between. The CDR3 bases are TGTGCCAGCAGTTATCGGCAGTTTTACGAGCAGTACTTC. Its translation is CASSYRQFYEQYF.

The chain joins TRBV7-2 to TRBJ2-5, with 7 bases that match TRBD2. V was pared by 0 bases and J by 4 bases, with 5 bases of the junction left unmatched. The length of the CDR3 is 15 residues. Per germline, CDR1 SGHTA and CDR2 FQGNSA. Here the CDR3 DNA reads TGTGCCAGCAGCTTAGCTAGCGGGTTGGCAGAGACCCAGTACTTC. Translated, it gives CASSLASGLAETQYF.

For the CDR3, the DNA is TGTGCCAGCAGTGAATCGGTAGCGCGGACCGGGGAGCTGTTTTTT. Translating it yields CASSESVARTGELFF. The chain has TRBV6-1 and TRBJ2-2; D possibly corresponds to TRBD2 (5 bases). CDR3 length: 15 residues. V was shortened by 2 bases and J by 5 bases, with 12 bases between the two germline ends. Germline loops: CDR1 MNHNS, CDR2 SASEGT.

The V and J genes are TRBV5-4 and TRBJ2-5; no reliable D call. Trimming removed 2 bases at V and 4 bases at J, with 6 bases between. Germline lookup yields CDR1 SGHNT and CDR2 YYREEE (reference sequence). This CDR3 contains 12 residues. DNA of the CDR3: TGTGCCAGCAGCTTAGTGGGAGAGACCCAGTACTTC. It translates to CASSLVGETQYF.

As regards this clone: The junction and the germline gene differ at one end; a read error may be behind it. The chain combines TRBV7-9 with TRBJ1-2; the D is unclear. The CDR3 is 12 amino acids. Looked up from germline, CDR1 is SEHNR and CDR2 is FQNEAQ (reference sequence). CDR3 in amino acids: CASSLANYGYTF. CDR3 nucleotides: TGTGCCAGCAGCCTAGCGAACTATGGCTACACCTTC.

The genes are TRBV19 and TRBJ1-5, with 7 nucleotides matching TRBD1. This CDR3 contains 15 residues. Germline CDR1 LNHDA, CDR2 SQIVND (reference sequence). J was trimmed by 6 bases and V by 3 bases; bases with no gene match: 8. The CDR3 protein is CASSIPDRASQPQHF. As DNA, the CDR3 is TGTGCCAGTAGTATTCCCGACAGGGCGTCTCAGCCCCAGCATTTT.

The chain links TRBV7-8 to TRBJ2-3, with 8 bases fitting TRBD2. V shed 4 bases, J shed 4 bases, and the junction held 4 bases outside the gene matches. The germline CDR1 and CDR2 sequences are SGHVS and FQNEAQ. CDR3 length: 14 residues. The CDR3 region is CASSWLAGSDTQYF. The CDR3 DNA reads TGTGCCAGCAGCTGGCTAGCGGGTTCAGATACGCAGTATTTT.

The DNA of the CDR3 is TGTGCCAGCAGTTTAGGAGGGACCTACAATGAGCAGTTCTTC. This encodes CASSLGGTYNEQFF. The chain is built from TRBV28 and TRBJ2-1; the D gene is possibly TRBD2 (6 bases). With 2 bases removed from V and 2 bases from J, the gap between germline ends came to 7 bases. The CDR3 is made up of 14 amino acids. CDR1 MDHEN and CDR2 SYDVKM come from the germline V gene.

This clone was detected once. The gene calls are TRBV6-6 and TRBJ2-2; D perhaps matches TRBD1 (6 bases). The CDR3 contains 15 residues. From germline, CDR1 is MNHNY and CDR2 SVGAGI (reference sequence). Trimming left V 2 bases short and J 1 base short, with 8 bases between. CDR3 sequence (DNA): TGTGCCAGCAGTTACCCGGGACAGAACACCGGGGAGCTGTTTTTT. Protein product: CASSYPGQNTGELFF.

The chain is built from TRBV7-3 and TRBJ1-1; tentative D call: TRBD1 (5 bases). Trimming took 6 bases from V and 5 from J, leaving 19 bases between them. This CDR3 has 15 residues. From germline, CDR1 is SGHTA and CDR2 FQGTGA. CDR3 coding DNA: TGTGCCAGCAGTTGGGGACCTCCCCCGGGTACTGAAGCTTTCTTT. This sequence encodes CASSWGPPPGTEAFF.